This is a list of T cell receptor beta chains from one sample in a study of blood T cell repertoires in COVID-19. Here immunoSEQ multiplex PCR was the method, and the copy in TCRdb shows in-frame clones only, minus some. The sample lists under 75,000 clones, 75% to 80% seen once, with 5% to 6.5% in the top ten. What was sequenced was peripheral blood. Receptors originate from a woman in her fifties or sixties with acute or convalescent COVID-19. Both conserved end residues are part of each CDR3.

TRBJ1-2 | TRBV9 | CASSVEDRGQGGYTF
TRBJ1-5 | TRBV12-3/TRBV12-4 | CASRRGQGPQHF
TRBJ1-5 | TRBV27 | CASSRTGLIRPQHF
TRBJ2-2 | TRBV7-8 | CASSSQASENTGELFF
TRBJ1-3 | TRBV27 | CASSSGQGNTIYF
TRBJ1-2 | TRBV9 | CASSVGGGYGYTF
TRBJ1-4 | TRBV19 | CASSITGTGVNEKLFF
TRBJ2-7 | TRBV29-1 | CSVGTGRRSYEQYF
TRBJ1-2 | TRBV13 | CASSLDSDRAYYGYTF
TRBJ1-4 | TRBV6-5 | CASRETGTNEKLFF
TRBJ1-2 | TRBV9 | CASSVAPYPTTNYGYTF
TRBJ2-1 | TRBV7-2 | CASSSQRGGHEQFF
TRBJ2-7 | TRBV6-5 | CASSRDRRSYEQYF
TRBJ2-2 | TRBV5-4 | CASSPTGGSVGELFF
TRBJ2-2 | TRBV5-1 | CASSSAVQANTGELFF
TRBJ2-1 | TRBV6-5 | CASSYRAGVDEQFF
TRBJ2-7 | TRBV9 | CASSVGGGSLYEQYF
TRBJ2-6 | TRBV10-1 | CASSEPGQGVTGANVLTF
TRBJ1-1 | TRBV15 | CATEGQTNTEAFF
TRBJ2-3 | TRBV10-1 | CASSVGLAGGSDTQYF
TRBJ2-3 | TRBV19 | CASSYRPGDTQYF
TRBJ2-7 | TRBV10-3 | CAITGDSNYEQYF
TRBJ2-5 | TRBV5-1 | CASGTSGKETQYF
TRBJ2-1 | TRBV7-2 | CASSLRLSGGASYNEQFF
TRBJ1-1 | TRBV5-5 | CASSSGWEAFF
TRBJ1-6 | TRBV19 | CASHRDRGYSPLHF
TRBJ2-3 | TRBV9 | CASSSAGLAGDTQYF
TRBJ2-1 | TRBV19 | CAVAGYYNEQFF
TRBJ2-2 | TRBV10-1 | CASRMGGNTGELFF
TRBJ2-5 | TRBV10-3 | CAIRTSGGAETQYF
TRBJ2-3 | TRBV7-2 | CASSPAGWGTDTQYF
TRBJ2-1 | TRBV3-1/TRBV3-2 | CASSSQPTSGPADEQFF
TRBJ1-1 | TRBV5-1 | CASSLFSGNTEAFF
TRBJ2-5 | TRBV19 | CASSPRQGSVSETQYF
TRBJ2-7 | TRBV4-3 | CASSVTGEDEQYF
TRBJ1-2 | TRBV4-2 | CASSQAGGGYGYTF
TRBJ1-3 | TRBV7-6 | CASSLGQVISGNTIYF
TRBJ1-5 | TRBV7-9 | CASSSAGNQPQHF
TRBJ2-1 | TRBV11-2 | CASSPRLTGHDEQFF
TRBJ2-2 | TRBV4-2 | CASWGRGSNTGELFF
TRBJ2-3 | TRBV4-1 | CASSQEGSSGGSTDTQYF
TRBJ2-7 | TRBV7-2 | CASTLRHQSYEQYF
TRBJ1-5 | TRBV19 | CASSLTESAHQPQHF
TRBJ2-2 | TRBV11-3 | CASSFTGELGELFF
TRBJ2-3 | TRBV24-1 | CATSDIPRGFEAAGYTDTQYF
TRBJ1-6 | TRBV7-6 | CASSLDRGHSPLHF
TRBJ2-5 | TRBV6-4 | CASSKIRQGKQETQYF
TRBJ2-3 | TRBV5-4 | CASSPRGDPDTQYF
TRBJ2-7 | TRBV7-8 | CASSRSGGTFYEQYF